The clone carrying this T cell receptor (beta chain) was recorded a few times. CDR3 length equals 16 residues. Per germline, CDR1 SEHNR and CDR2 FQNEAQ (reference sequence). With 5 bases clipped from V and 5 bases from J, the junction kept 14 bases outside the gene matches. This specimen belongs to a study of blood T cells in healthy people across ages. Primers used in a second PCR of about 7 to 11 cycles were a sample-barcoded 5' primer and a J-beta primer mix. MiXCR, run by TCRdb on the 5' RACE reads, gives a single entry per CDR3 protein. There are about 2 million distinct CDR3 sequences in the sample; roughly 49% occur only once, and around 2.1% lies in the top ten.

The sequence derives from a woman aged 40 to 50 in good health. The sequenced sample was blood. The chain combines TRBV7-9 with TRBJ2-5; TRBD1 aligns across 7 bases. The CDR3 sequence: CASSPGETGFRETQYF. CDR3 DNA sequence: TGTGCCAGCAGCCCTGGCGAGACAGGGTTCAGGGAGACCCAGTACTTC.